This TCR beta chain was retrieved from a study of cytomegalovirus exposure and HLA in healthy donors. Study-wide results and caveats: In vitro checks showed that three CMV-associated chains really do target CMV antigens. Rarity characterized most TCR sequences, yet some public TCRs appeared in many donors.

To note about this clone: Its antigen remains unknown.

The donors were in the approximately 120-subject validation cohort, distinct from the approximately 670-subject first cohort. Libraries were prepared by immunoSEQ multiplex PCR; TCRdb keeps only in-frame clonotypes and omits some of them. Among over 150,000 clones listed, around 83% were seen once. V was cut by 1 base and J by 2 bases, with 12 bases left in between. The CDR3 covers 15 residues. The germline CDR1 and CDR2 sequences are KGHSH and LQKENI. This TCR was sampled from a human donor in good health. The gene calls are TRBV18 and TRBJ2-7; TRBD2 is a possible D gene (5 bases). The sample was PBMCs. The CDR3 reads CASSPRNNGAYEQYF. CDR3 bases: TGTGCCAGCTCACCACGCAACAACGGGGCCTACGAGCAGTACTTC.